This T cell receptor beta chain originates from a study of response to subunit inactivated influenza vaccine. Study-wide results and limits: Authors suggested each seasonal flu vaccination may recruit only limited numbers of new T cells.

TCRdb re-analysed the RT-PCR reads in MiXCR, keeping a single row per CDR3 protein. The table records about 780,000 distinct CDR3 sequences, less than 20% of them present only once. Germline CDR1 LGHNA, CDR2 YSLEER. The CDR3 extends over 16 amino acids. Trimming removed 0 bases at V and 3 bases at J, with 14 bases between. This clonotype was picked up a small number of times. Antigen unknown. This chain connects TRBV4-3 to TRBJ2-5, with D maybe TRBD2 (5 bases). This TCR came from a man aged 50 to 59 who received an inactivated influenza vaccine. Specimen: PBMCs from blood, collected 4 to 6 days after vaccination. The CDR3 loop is CASSQDIRGSEETQYF. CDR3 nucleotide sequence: TGCGCCAGCAGCCAAGATATTCGAGGGTCGGAAGAGACCCAGTACTTC.